Sequencing of this T cell receptor (beta chain) was carried out in a study of Graves' ophthalmopathy and Graves' hyperthyroidism. Using RNA transcripts, the TCR beta CDR3 regions were amplified. RT-PCR in the first round used HTBI primers; a second-round multiplex PCR followed. TCRdb reprocessed the multiplex PCR reads via MiXCR and lists one record per CDR3 protein. This table has approximately 540,000 distinct CDR3 sequences, under 40% appearing once. V dropped 5 bases and J dropped 5 bases, with 15 bases sitting between them. The CDR3 loop spans 14 amino acids. In its sample, this clonotype was seen many times.

Input material: peripheral blood or thyroid tissue (not recorded which). This chain connects TRBV12-3 or TRBV12-4 to TRBJ2-5; D might be TRBD1 (6 bases). This TCR was sampled from an adult man with Graves' hyperthyroidism. CDR3 region: CASSLQTGVETQYF. CDR3 nucleotides: TGTGCCAGCAGTCTCCAGACAGGCGTCGAGACCCAGTACTTC.